Listed below are T cell receptor beta chains from one sample, sequenced in a study of blood T cell repertoires in COVID-19. The protocol was immunoSEQ multiplex PCR, while the TCRdb copy is restricted to in-frame clones and leaves out a portion. This table holds roughly 200,000 clones, 94% found once. Sequencing used peripheral blood. The receptors derive from a man aged 25 to 45 with COVID-19, enrolled during active disease. The CDR3 runs from the conserved cysteine through the conserved F or W. Fields, in order: CDR3 length, clone size, V gene, D gene, J gene, CDR3 DNA, CDR3 protein. A D gene is named only where the DNA matches it firmly. Rows may omit the clone size; those that give it use once, few, many or a size class.

15	.	TRBV5-1	TRBD1	TRBJ1-1	TGCGCCAGCAGCTCCACGGACAGGGGGAACACTGAAGCTTTCTTT	CASSSTDRGNTEAFF
16	.	TRBV11-1	.	TRBJ1-3	TGTGCCAGCAGCTCCCGACAGGACTTCTCTGGAAACACCATATATTTT	CASSSRQDFSGNTIYF
14	.	TRBV19	.	TRBJ1-5	TGTGCCAGCCGCTCCCCGGGAAGGGATCAGCCCCAGCATTTT	CASRSPGRDQPQHF
15	.	TRBV7-6	.	TRBJ2-2	TGTGCCAGCAGCTTAGCTGGCCGGAACACCGGGGAGCTGTTTTTT	CASSLAGRNTGELFF
15	.	TRBV5-6	.	TRBJ1-6	TGTGCCAGCAGCTATAGACAGGACTATAATTCACCCCTCCACTTT	CASSYRQDYNSPLHF
17	once	TRBV7-2	.	TRBJ2-3	TGTGCCAGCAGCTTACCCAGACTAGCAGGGGGCACAGATACGCAGTATTTT	CASSLPRLAGGTDTQYF
16	.	TRBV5-4	.	TRBJ2-3	TGTGCCAGCAGCTTGGCGACAGGACGGGGGGCAGATACGCAGTATTTT	CASSLATGRGADTQYF
16	.	TRBV5-1	TRBD1	TRBJ2-7	TGCGCCAGCAGCTCACCGGCCGGGACAGAAATCTACGAGCAGTACTTC	CASSSPAGTEIYEQYF
15	once	TRBV6-5	TRBD1	TRBJ1-1	TGTGCCAGCAGTCTAACCAGACAGGGGGGCACTGAAGCTTTCTTT	CASSLTRQGGTEAFF
15	.	TRBV5-3	TRBD2	TRBJ2-1	TGTGCCAGAAGCAAACTAGCGGGGGGGTTCAATGAGCAGTTCTTC	CARSKLAGGFNEQFF
13	.	TRBV9	.	TRBJ2-1	TGTGCCAGCAGCGTATTGGCAGACAATGAGCAGTTCTTC	CASSVLADNEQFF
13	.	TRBV5-1	.	TRBJ1-2	TGCGCCAGCAGCTCTGACGGGGACTATGGCTACACCTTC	CASSSDGDYGYTF
13	.	TRBV19	.	TRBJ2-1	TGTGCCAGTACCGTCAGTCCCTACAATGAGCAGTTCTTC	CASTVSPYNEQFF
15	.	TRBV4-1	.	TRBJ2-1	TGCGCCAGCAGCCAAGAAGGGGTTCGCTACAATGAGCAGTTCTTC	CASSQEGVRYNEQFF
12	.	TRBV7-9	.	TRBJ1-2	TGTGCCAGCAGCTCCCTTACGGGGGGCTACACCTTC	CASSSLTGGYTF
18	once	TRBV9	TRBD1	TRBJ1-6	TGTGCCAGCAGCCCACGGACAGGGCAGGGACCCTATAATTCACCCCTCCACTTT	CASSPRTGQGPYNSPLHF
16	.	TRBV6-1	TRBD2	TRBJ2-3	TGTGCCAGCAGTGAAACTAGCGGGGGGGGCACAGATACGCAGTATTTT	CASSETSGGGTDTQYF
15	once	TRBV6-1	.	TRBJ1-4	TGTGCCAGCAGTGAGCGAGGGATGACTAATGAAAAACTGTTTTTT	CASSERGMTNEKLFF
13	.	TRBV30	TRBD2	TRBJ2-5	TGTGCCTGGAGTGATAGCGGGTCACAGACCCAGTACTTC	CAWSDSGSQTQYF
14	.	TRBV11-2	.	TRBJ1-5	TGTGCCAGCAGCTTAATCCAGTCCCATCAGCCCCAGCATTTT	CASSLIQSHQPQHF
15	.	TRBV7-6	TRBD1	TRBJ1-1	TGTGCCAGCAGCTGGGGACAGGGAAAGGGCACTGAAGCTTTCTTT	CASSWGQGKGTEAFF
16	once	TRBV5-4	TRBD1	TRBJ2-3	TGTGCCAGCAGTCCTCCCGGGACAGCGGAGACAGATACGCAGTATTTT	CASSPPGTAETDTQYF
13	.	TRBV19	.	TRBJ2-1	TGTGCCAGTAGTACACAGGGTTACAATGAGCAGTTCTTC	CASSTQGYNEQFF
15	once	TRBV12-5	TRBD1	TRBJ2-2	TGTGCTAGTGGTTTAGTGACAGGGGGTACCGGGGAGCTGTTTTTT	CASGLVTGGTGELFF
17	.	TRBV4-1	TRBD1	TRBJ1-1	TGCGCCAGCAGCCAAGATCCCCAGGGGGCTATGGTCACTGAAGCTTTCTTT	CASSQDPQGAMVTEAFF
15	.	TRBV18	.	TRBJ2-7	TGTGCCAGCTCACCAATAACAGCCGACTCCTACGAGCAGTACTTC	CASSPITADSYEQYF
15	.	TRBV7-3	.	TRBJ2-2	TGTGCCAGCAGCCCAGGGGTAGTGGGAACCGGGGAGCTGTTTTTT	CASSPGVVGTGELFF
13	.	TRBV9	.	TRBJ1-2	TGTGCCAGCAGCGTCGGGACTGATTATGGCTACACCTTC	CASSVGTDYGYTF
15	.	TRBV5-4	.	TRBJ1-6	TGTGCCAGCAGTTCGGGACAAATTGGGAATTCACCCCTCCACTTT	CASSSGQIGNSPLHF
16	.	TRBV6-2/TRBV6-3	TRBD2	TRBJ2-5	TGTGCCAGCAGCGACGGACTAGCGGGGGGGGGAGAGACCCAGTACTTC	CASSDGLAGGGETQYF
13	.	TRBV14	.	TRBJ1-1	TGTGCCAGCAGCCACTCAGTGAACACTGAAGCTTTCTTT	CASSHSVNTEAFF
13	.	TRBV5-3	TRBD1	TRBJ1-4	TGTGCCAGAAGCTTGCCAGGGGGTGAAAAACTGTTTTTT	CARSLPGGEKLFF
15	.	TRBV7-9	TRBD1	TRBJ1-2	TGTGCCAGCAGCGTTAACAGGGGGGGCAACTATGGCTACACCTTC	CASSVNRGGNYGYTF
15	.	TRBV10-3	TRBD1	TRBJ2-7	TGTGCCATCACCGGGACAGGGGGTGACTCCTACGAGCAGTACTTC	CAITGTGGDSYEQYF
16	.	TRBV7-9	TRBD2	TRBJ2-7	TGTGCCAGCAGCTTAGTGGAAGCGGGGGGCTCCGGCGAGCAGTACTTC	CASSLVEAGGSGEQYF
14	once	TRBV6-5	TRBD2	TRBJ2-5	TGTGCCAGCAGCCCAGCGGGGATCCAAGAGACCCAGTACTTC	CASSPAGIQETQYF
16	.	TRBV6-7	TRBD1	TRBJ2-7	TGTGCCAGCAGTTATTCACGCATGGACAGGGGGTGCGAGCAGTACTTC	CASSYSRMDRGCEQYF
15	.	TRBV9	.	TRBJ1-6	TGTGCCAGCAGCGTCGAAGGGGGTTATAATTCACCCCTCCACTTT	CASSVEGGYNSPLHF
13	.	TRBV29-1	.	TRBJ1-6	TGCAGCGTTGGCGACAGGAGAGATTCACCCCTCCACTTT	CSVGDRRDSPLHF
14	.	TRBV2	.	TRBJ1-1	TGTGCCAGCAGTGAACGCCTAACCCTCACTGAAGCTTTCTTT	CASSERLTLTEAFF
18	.	TRBV7-9	.	TRBJ2-6	TGTGCCAGCAGCTTATTTAACTTAGGAAGCGCTGGGGCCAACGTCCTGACTTTC	CASSLFNLGSAGANVLTF
15	.	TRBV19	.	TRBJ2-1	TGTGCCAGTAGTATTGTGAGAGAAGTCTACAATGAGCAGTTCTTC	CASSIVREVYNEQFF
14	.	TRBV6-5	.	TRBJ1-5	TGTGCCAGCAGTTCCACCCGGGTTAATCAGCCCCAGCATTTT	CASSSTRVNQPQHF
15	.	TRBV6-5	TRBD1	TRBJ1-4	TGTGCCAGCAGTCGGGACAGGGGGCGCGTTGAAAAACTGTTTTTT	CASSRDRGRVEKLFF
16	.	TRBV19	.	TRBJ1-1	TGTGCCAGTAGTAGTCCCTTCAGGGTTGTGAACACTGAAGCTTTCTTT	CASSSPFRVVNTEAFF
14	.	TRBV29-1	.	TRBJ2-3	TGCAGCGTTTCTGCAGGGTCTAGCACAGATACGCAGTATTTT	CSVSAGSSTDTQYF
14	.	TRBV21-1	.	TRBJ1-1	TGTGCCAGCACCAGTTCGAACCTAACAGTTGAAGCTTTCTTT	CASTSSNLTVEAFF
15	.	TRBV10-3	.	TRBJ1-3	TGTGCCATCAGGGCGGACTTCTCCTCTGGAAACACCATATATTTT	CAIRADFSSGNTIYF
13	once	TRBV3-1/TRBV3-2	.	TRBJ1-5	TGTGCCAGCAGCCGCCAGGGGTCGCAGCCCCAGCATTTT	CASSRQGSQPQHF
16	.	TRBV5-1	TRBD1	TRBJ2-3	TGCGCCAGCAGCCCACGTGGACAGGACGGCACAGATACGCAGTATTTT	CASSPRGQDGTDTQYF
15	.	TRBV2	.	TRBJ1-5	TGTGCCAGCAGACCTAACAGAAATAGCAATCAGCCCCAGCATTTT	CASRPNRNSNQPQHF